This TCR beta chain comes out of a study of lymphopenia after photon versus proton radiotherapy. This CDR3 is built from 16 residues. In germline, CDR1 is MNHEY, CDR2 SMNVEV (reference sequence). V lost 3 bases to trimming and J lost 3 bases; unmatched junction nucleotides: 9. Some clones are missing from TCRdb's copy, which holds only in-frame ones; the method was immunoSEQ multiplex PCR. The data contain 75,000 to 95,000 clones, around 80% of them seen just once; the ten biggest clones take up under 1.5%. Sequenced here: peripheral blood, sampled from a patient treated with proton-based radiotherapy. This clonotype originated in a man aged 55 to 70 with pancreatic cancer. The chain joins TRBV27 to TRBJ2-3; 7 nucleotides align to TRBD1. In DNA, the CDR3 is TGTGCCAGCAGTTTCTACAGGGGCCAGCAGACAGATACGCAGTATTTT. Its translation: CASSFYRGQQTDTQYF.